This T cell receptor (beta chain) came from a study of regulatory T cells in long-lasting Graves disease. Study outcomes and limitations: Persistent Graves' patients had lower TCR diversity than newly diagnosed ones. It was in persistent disease that TRBV28, TRBJ1-2 and TRBJ2-5 were favored.

Researchers made TCR beta libraries by using iRepertoire HTBI primers and running Arm-PCR on CDR3 regions. In TCRdb, the multiplex PCR reads were re-called with MiXCR into one record per CDR3 protein. This sample has about 310,000 distinct CDR3 sequences, with about a sixth found just once. This clonotype was found many times. What it binds is not known. The ends were cut back, 3 bases at V and 7 bases at J, with 22 bases in the middle. The CDR3 has 16 amino acids. Germline CDR1 SEHNR, CDR2 FQNEAQ (reference sequence). The time point here: newly diagnosed GD, antithyroid drugs for less than 3 months. Following extraction of RNA from PBMCs, that RNA was used to make the TCR library. Peripheral blood, about 9 milliliters of it, was drawn into EDTA tubes.

This chain joins TRBV7-9 and TRBJ2-7, with a tentative D call TRBD1 (6 bases). The sequencing used peripheral blood mononuclear cells (PBMCs), collected at new diagnosis, from a patient treated with antithyroid drugs. The receptor's source is a female donor with Graves disease. Here the CDR3 reads CASSFPATGPKGEQYF. The CDR3 nucleotides are TGTGCCAGCAGCTTTCCCGCGACAGGTCCTAAGGGAGAGCAGTACTTC.